Presented here are 28 T cell receptor beta chains from one specimen sequenced in a study of blood T cell repertoires in COVID-19. Profiled with immunoSEQ multiplex PCR; TCRdb holds only in-frame clones, not every one. The data contain about 200,000 clones, 85% of them singletons. The specimen sequenced was PBMCs or T cells enriched from blood (not recorded which). Receptors originate from a man aged 35-49 years who had recovered from COVID-19.

The rearrangement joins TRBV7-2 to TRBJ2-7; possibly TRBD2 for D (6 bases). Per the germline V gene, CDR1 is SGHTA and CDR2 is FQGNSA. The CDR3 length is 16 residues. The V gene lost 1 base and the J gene lost 3 bases, with 16 bases spanning the gap. The CDR3 here is CASSLESTREVYEQYF. The CDR3 DNA is TGTGCCAGCAGCTTAGAGAGCACAAGGGAGGTCTACGAGCAGTACTTC.

The rearrangement links TRBV10-3 to TRBJ2-1, with 10 bases aligning to TRBD1. In germline, CDR1 is ENHRY, CDR2 SYGVKD. J lost 9 bases, V lost 7 bases, and 6 bases had no gene match. This CDR3 comprises 13 residues. As DNA, the CDR3 is TGTGCCATCACACCGGGACAGGGGAGTGAGCAGTTCTTC. This gives the protein CAITPGQGSEQFF.

The V call is TRBV28, the J call TRBJ1-3; 8 bases fit TRBD1. Germline V gene data show CDR1 as MDHEN and CDR2 as SYDVKM. The CDR3 extends over 15 amino acids. V was pared by 7 bases and J by 4 bases, with 9 bases of the junction left unmatched. CDR3 in DNA: TGTGCCAGCACCGTCGGACAGGGAAGGGGAAACACCATATATTTT. Translation gives CASTVGQGRGNTIYF.

The gene calls are TRBV6-1 and TRBJ2-1; TRBD2 agrees at 9 bases. Trimming took 2 bases from V and 12 from J; bases not matched to a gene: 8. The CDR3 is 14 residues long. CDR1 and CDR2 from the germline V gene are MNHNS and SASEGT. CDR3 nucleotides: TGTGCCAGCAGTGAATTAGCGGGGGCACTGGGGCAGTTCTTC. It encodes CASSELAGALGQFF.

V usage is TRBV9 and J usage is TRBJ2-7, with TRBD2 matching 11 bases. The junction had 10 bases not matched to a gene; V was cut back by 4 bases and J by 4 bases. This CDR3 has 16 residues. CDR1 and CDR2 (germline): SGDLS, YYNGEE. For the CDR3, the DNA is TGTGCCAGCAGCCAGGGGACTAGCGGATTACATTACGAGCAGTACTTC. It codes for CASSQGTSGLHYEQYF.

In its sample, this clone was seen once. The chain joins TRBV27 to TRBJ2-5, with TRBD2 matching 16 bases. The CDR3 extends over 15 amino acids. The junction had 2 bases not matched to a gene; V was cut back by 6 bases and J by 4 bases. Germline values: CDR1 MNHEY, CDR2 SMNVEV (reference sequence). CDR3 DNA: TGTGCCAGCAGGGGGACTAGCGGGAGGGCAGAGACCCAGTACTTC. This gives the protein CASRGTSGRAETQYF.

A note on this clone: Compared with germline, one end of the junction differs, possibly owing to a read error. In DNA form, the CDR3 reads TGTGCTAGCAGCCTGGGACAGGATAATTCACCCCTCCACTTT. Residues: CASSLGQDNSPLHF. The chain has TRBV7-7 and TRBJ1-6; 8 positions agree with TRBD1. Germline V CDR1 and CDR2: SSHAT, FNYEAQ (reference sequence). This CDR3 spans 14 amino acids.

To note about this clone: The same CDR3 also results from other DNA sequences found in this sample. This chain links TRBV28 with TRBJ1-4; D not certain. The CDR3 loop spans 14 amino acids. CDR1 is MDHEN, CDR2 SYDVKM, per germline. Trimming took 3 bases from V and 2 from J, leaving 7 bases between them. The CDR3 DNA sequence: TGTGCCAGCAGTTTGGGAGGGACTAATGAAAAACTGTTTTTT. It translates to CASSLGGTNEKLFF.

This chain joins TRBV2 and TRBJ2-2; D is possibly TRBD1 (6 bases). Deletions cut 6 bases from V and 1 base from J, with 12 bases between. CDR1 is SNHLY and CDR2 is FYNNEI in the germline V gene. The CDR3 totals 15 residues. CDR3 DNA: TGTGCCAGCAGAGGACAGACCCTGAACACCGGGGAGCTGTTTTTT. Protein product: CASRGQTLNTGELFF.

This clone occurred a few times. The chain links TRBV6-1 to TRBJ2-7; 10 bases map to TRBD1. V trimming: 1 base; J trimming: 4 bases; junction bases outside the gene matches: 4. Looked up from germline, CDR1 is MNHNS and CDR2 is SASEGT. The CDR3 totals 15 residues. CDR3 loop: CASSEVRTGGYEQYF. In DNA, the CDR3 is TGTGCCAGCAGTGAAGTTCGGACAGGGGGGTACGAGCAGTACTTC.

This clone showed up just once. The V call is TRBV19, the J call TRBJ2-4; a possible D gene is TRBD2 (7 bases). Germline CDR1 and CDR2: LNHDA and SQIVND (reference sequence). This CDR3 has 14 amino acids. V was clipped by 3 bases and J by 8 bases, with 14 bases between them. CDR3 bases: TGTGCCAGTAGTATCCCAGGGGAGGGGGACATTCAGTACTTC. This encodes CASSIPGEGDIQYF.

The chain employs TRBV28 and TRBJ1-1, with 11 bases aligning to TRBD1. The CDR3 runs to 16 residues. The junction had 7 bases not matched to a gene; V was cut back by 5 bases and J by 2 bases. Germline V gives CDR1 MDHEN, CDR2 SYDVKM. The CDR3 is CASSAPGQGVNTEAFF. The CDR3 DNA follows: TGTGCCAGCAGTGCGCCGGGACAGGGGGTTAACACTGAAGCTTTCTTT.

The chain recombines TRBV5-1 with TRBJ2-7; tentatively, D is TRBD2 (5 bases). V lost 2 bases and J 4 bases, leaving 10 bases between the germline ends. This CDR3 comprises 13 residues. CDR1 and CDR2 (germline): SGHRS, YFSETQ. DNA of the CDR3: TGCGCCAGCAGCTTAAACGAGCGGTACGAGCAGTACTTC. This encodes CASSLNERYEQYF.

This clone was counted only a few times. The J gene is TRBJ1-5, the V gene TRBV3-1 (or the pseudogene TRBV3-2), with D possibly matching TRBD1 (6 bases). The CDR3 loop spans 14 amino acids. Germline CDR1 reads LGHDT; CDR2 reads YNNKEL (reference sequence). V dropped 1 base and J dropped 4 bases, with 8 bases sitting between them. The CDR3 is CASSQAGANQPQHF. The CDR3 bases are TGTGCCAGCAGCCAAGCAGGGGCTAATCAGCCCCAGCATTTT.

This chain links TRBV7-2 with TRBJ2-5; 9 positions match TRBD2. This CDR3 comprises 14 residues. Germline values: CDR1 SGHTA, CDR2 FQGNSA. Trimming cost V 6 bases and J 5 bases; bases outside gene matches: 7. The CDR3, as DNA: TGTGCCAGCAGGGCGCTAGCGGGGCGGGAGACCCAGTACTTC. This sequence encodes CASRALAGRETQYF. The whole variable domain, filled in from reference TRBV7-2 and TRBJ2-5, reads GAGVSQSPSNKVTEKGKDVELRCDPISGHTALYWYRQSLGQGLEFLIYFQGNSAPDKSGLPSDRFSAERTGGSVSTLTIQRTQQEDSAVYLCASRALAGRETQYFGPGTRLLVL.

The V and J genes are TRBV4-1 and TRBJ1-1, with a tentative D call TRBD1 (5 bases). The CDR3 has 14 amino acids. Germline V gene sequence: CDR1 MGHRA, CDR2 YSYEKL. Trimming took off 0 bases at V and 5 bases at J, with 10 bases between the two ends. CDR3 in amino acids: CASSQDGGWTEAFF. The CDR3, as DNA: TGCGCCAGCAGCCAAGACGGGGGGTGGACTGAAGCTTTCTTT.

The chain carries TRBV5-1 and TRBJ1-3; D may be TRBD1 (6 bases). CDR3 length equals 15 residues. Trimming took 3 bases from V and 2 from J, leaving 12 bases between them. Germline V gene data show CDR1 as SGHRS and CDR2 as YFSETQ. CDR3 in DNA: TGCGCCAGCAGCTCCACAGGGTTCGCTGGAAACACCATATATTTT. It translates to CASSSTGFAGNTIYF.

The CDR3 loop is CASSFGQGTNYGYTF. The CDR3 nucleotides read TGTGCCAGCAGCTTTGGGCAGGGGACTAACTATGGCTACACCTTC. The V gene is TRBV13, the J gene TRBJ1-2, with TRBD1 as a possible D gene (6 bases). The germline gives CDR1 PRHDT, CDR2 FYEKMQ (reference sequence). The CDR3 consists of 15 residues. V was trimmed by 3 bases and J by 0 bases, leaving 11 bases between them.

This clone occurred once. The rearrangement links TRBV29-1 to TRBJ1-1; 8 nucleotides line up with TRBD1. CDR3 length equals 13 residues. Trimming cost V 4 bases and J 2 bases; bases outside gene matches: 3. Per germline, CDR1 SQVTM and CDR2 ANQGSEA. The CDR3 DNA reads as TGCAGCGTTGTCGCAGGGGGCAACACTGAAGCTTTCTTT. Protein: CSVVAGGNTEAFF.

This clone was picked up one time. V usage is TRBV2 and J usage is TRBJ1-2; 11 nucleotides agree with TRBD1. CDR1 is SNHLY and CDR2 is FYNNEI in the germline V gene. The junction had 1 base not matched to a gene; V was cut back by 4 bases and J by 0 bases. The CDR3 contains 15 residues. The CDR3 here is CASSGGQGANYGYTF. CDR3 in DNA: TGTGCCAGCAGTGGGGGACAGGGGGCTAACTATGGCTACACCTTC.

This clone was seen once. This sequence joins TRBV4-3 and TRBJ2-7; TRBD1 matches at 10 bases. Per germline, CDR1 LGHNA and CDR2 YSLEER. Unmatched junction bases numbered 5, after V lost 2 bases and J lost 4 bases. The CDR3 runs to 15 residues. The CDR3: CASSQRPGQGYEQYF. Written as DNA, the CDR3 is TGCGCCAGCAGCCAAAGACCGGGACAGGGGTACGAGCAGTACTTC.

CDR3 residues: CASSLGALAGSYNEQFF. The CDR3 DNA reads TGTGCCAGCAGCTTGGGGGCGCTAGCGGGCTCCTACAATGAGCAGTTCTTC. V is TRBV5-5 and J is TRBJ2-1, with 8 bases fitting TRBD2. The V gene's germline CDR1 is SGHKS and CDR2 YYEKEE (reference sequence). This CDR3 spans 17 amino acids. The junction had 5 bases not matched to a gene; V was cut back by 0 bases and J by 0 bases.

The chain is built from TRBV6-5 and TRBJ2-5; D is perhaps TRBD1 (5 bases). V was clipped by 6 bases and J by 4 bases, with 15 bases between them. There are 14 residues in the CDR3. The germline V gene encodes CDR1 MNHEY and CDR2 SVGAGI. The DNA for the CDR3 is TGTGCCAGCAGGTCAGGGTTCAGTGGAGAGACCCAGTACTTC. This gives the protein CASRSGFSGETQYF.

The chain employs TRBV12-5 and TRBJ2-7, with D possibly being TRBD1 (5 bases). V was pared by 6 bases and J by 2 bases, with 14 bases between. CDR3 length equals 14 residues. Per germline, CDR1 LGHNT and CDR2 FRNRAP. The DNA of the CDR3 is TGTGCTAGTGGAGGGGCGGTCGCCCCCTACGAGCAGTACTTC. It codes for CASGGAVAPYEQYF. The full variable domain, completed using reference TRBV12-5 and TRBJ2-7, is DARVTQTPRHKVTEMGQEVTMRCQPILGHNTVFWYRQTMMQGLELLAYFRNRAPLDDSGMPKDRFSAEMPDATLATLKIQPSEPRDSAVYFCASGGAVAPYEQYFGPGTRLTVT.

The chain carries TRBV5-6 and TRBJ1-2; a weak D match, TRBD1 (5 bases). V dropped 0 bases and J dropped 2 bases, with 11 bases sitting between them. Germline lookup yields CDR1 SGHDT and CDR2 YYEEEE. This CDR3 has 15 residues. The CDR3 region is CASSLVGGGNYGYTF. The CDR3 DNA reads as TGTGCCAGCAGCTTGGTCGGGGGAGGGAACTATGGCTACACCTTC.

The chain combines TRBV2 with TRBJ2-2; D unresolved. Trimming shortened V by 8 bases and J by 6 bases, and 10 bases separated the two germline ends. This CDR3 spans 12 amino acids. Germline CDR1 is SNHLY and CDR2 is FYNNEI. CDR3 sequence: CASETIAGELFF. As DNA, the CDR3 is TGTGCCAGCGAAACTATCGCCGGGGAGCTGTTTTTT.

CDR3 nucleotides: TGCGCCAGCAGTTCACAGCCTACTAACTATGGCTACACCTTC. This translates into CASSSQPTNYGYTF. This chain uses TRBV5-1 with TRBJ1-2; D call uncertain. The V gene lost 5 bases and the J gene lost 0 bases, with 11 bases spanning the gap. CDR3 size: 14 residues. Germline V gene lookup returns CDR1 SGHRS and CDR2 YFSETQ. Variable domain in full (rest from reference TRBV5-1 and TRBJ1-2): KAGVTQTPRYLIKTRGQQVTLSCSPISGHRSVSWYQQTPGQGLQFLFEYFSETQRNKGNFPGRFSGRQFSNSRSEMNVSTLELGDSALYLCASSSQPTNYGYTFGSGTRLTVV.

This clone was found a few times. This rearrangement joins TRBV7-9 to TRBJ1-1; D is ambiguous. This CDR3 has 13 residues. V gave up 5 bases and J gave up 5 bases, with 12 bases separating them. Germline assignment: CDR1 SEHNR and CDR2 FQNEAQ (reference sequence). The CDR3 DNA reads TGTGCCAGCAGCCCAAGTTGGCCTACTGAAGCTTTCTTT. Its protein is CASSPSWPTEAFF. The entire variable domain, with the rest obtained from reference TRBV7-9 and TRBJ1-1, is as follows: DTGVSQNPRHKITKRGQNVTFRCDPISEHNRLYWYRQTLGQGPEFLTYFQNEAQLEKSRLLSDRFSAERPKGSFSTLEIQRTEQGDSAMYLCASSPSWPTEAFFGQGTRLTVV.